This T cell receptor beta chain was profiled in a study of cytomegalovirus exposure and HLA in healthy donors. Use of 60 Vbeta and 13 Jbeta primers characterized the PCR. Assay used: immunoSEQ multiplex PCR; TCRdb lists only in-frame clones, some missing. In total, the table holds 170,000 or so clones. Germline V CDR1 and CDR2: MNHEY, SMNVEV (reference sequence). CDR3 length equals 13 residues. Unmatched junction bases numbered 2, after V lost 5 bases and J lost 4 bases. The sequence came from a man aged 25 to 40 in good health and CMV-seronegative. The sample comprised PBMCs. V and J are TRBV27 and TRBJ2-1, with 7 bases that match TRBD2. The DNA for the CDR3 is TGTGCCAGCAGTGGGACTACTTACAATGAGCAGTTCTTC. Its protein product is CASSGTTYNEQFF.